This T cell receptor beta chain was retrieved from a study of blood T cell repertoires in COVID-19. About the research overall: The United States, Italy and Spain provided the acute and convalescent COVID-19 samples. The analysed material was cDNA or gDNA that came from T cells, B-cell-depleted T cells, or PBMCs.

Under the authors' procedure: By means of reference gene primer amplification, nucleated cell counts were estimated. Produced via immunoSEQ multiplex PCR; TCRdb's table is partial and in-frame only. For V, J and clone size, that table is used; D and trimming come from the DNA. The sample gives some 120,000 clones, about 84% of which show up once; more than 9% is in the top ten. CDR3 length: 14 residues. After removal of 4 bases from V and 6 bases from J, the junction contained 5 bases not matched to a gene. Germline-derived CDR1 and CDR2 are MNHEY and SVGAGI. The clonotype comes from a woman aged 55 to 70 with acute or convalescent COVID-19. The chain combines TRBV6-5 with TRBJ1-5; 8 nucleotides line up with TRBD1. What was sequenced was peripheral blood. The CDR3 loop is CASSSGQDGQPQHF. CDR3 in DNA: TGTGCCAGCAGTTCGGGACAGGATGGTCAGCCCCAGCATTTT.